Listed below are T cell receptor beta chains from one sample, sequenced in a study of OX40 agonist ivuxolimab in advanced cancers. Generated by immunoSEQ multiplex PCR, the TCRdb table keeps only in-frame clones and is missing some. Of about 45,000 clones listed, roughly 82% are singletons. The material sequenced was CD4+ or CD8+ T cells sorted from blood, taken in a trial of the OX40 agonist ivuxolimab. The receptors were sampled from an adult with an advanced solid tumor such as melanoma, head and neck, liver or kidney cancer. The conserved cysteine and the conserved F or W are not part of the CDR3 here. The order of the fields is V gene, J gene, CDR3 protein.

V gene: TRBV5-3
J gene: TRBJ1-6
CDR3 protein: ARSPGRERSPLH

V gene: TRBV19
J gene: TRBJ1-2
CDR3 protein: ASREDSSYGYT

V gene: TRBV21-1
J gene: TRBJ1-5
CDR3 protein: ASGGEGTTYSNQPQH

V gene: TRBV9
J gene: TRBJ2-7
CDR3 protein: ASSSDPTSAYEQY

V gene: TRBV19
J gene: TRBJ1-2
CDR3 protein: ASRTGHYGYT

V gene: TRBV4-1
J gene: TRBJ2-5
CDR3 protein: ASSQGTQETQY

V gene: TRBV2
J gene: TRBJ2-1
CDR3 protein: ASGDGDSYNEQF

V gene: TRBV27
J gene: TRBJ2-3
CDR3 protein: ASSPSWGVTDTQY

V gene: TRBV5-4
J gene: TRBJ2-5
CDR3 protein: ASSPAPGGTQY

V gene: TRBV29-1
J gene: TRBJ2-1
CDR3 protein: SAGGNEQF

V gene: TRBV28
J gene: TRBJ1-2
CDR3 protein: ASSSILTAHGYT

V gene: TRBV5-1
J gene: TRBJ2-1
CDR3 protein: ASSPLGGLEQF

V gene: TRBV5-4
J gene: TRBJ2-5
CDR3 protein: ASSPDPGTARETQY

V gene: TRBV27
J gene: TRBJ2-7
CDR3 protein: ASGPTASYEQY

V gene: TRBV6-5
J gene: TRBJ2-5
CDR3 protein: ASGEETQY

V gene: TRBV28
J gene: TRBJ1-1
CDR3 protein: ASSLTHRAGNTEAF

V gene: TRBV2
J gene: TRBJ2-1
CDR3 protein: ASSEATGDPYNEQF

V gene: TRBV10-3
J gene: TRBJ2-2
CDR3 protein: AISELGNGTGELF

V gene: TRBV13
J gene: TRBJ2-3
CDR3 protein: ASSLDTRGSSVTQY

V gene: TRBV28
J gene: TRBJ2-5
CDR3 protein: ASSLGYQETQY

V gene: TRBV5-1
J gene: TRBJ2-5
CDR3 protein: ASRTSGATEETQY

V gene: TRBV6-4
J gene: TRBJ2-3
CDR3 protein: ASSDSRASGSDDTQY

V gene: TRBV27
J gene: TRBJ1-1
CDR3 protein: ASSLRGWAEAF

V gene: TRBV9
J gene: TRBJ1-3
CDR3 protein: ASSVGGGDSGNTIY

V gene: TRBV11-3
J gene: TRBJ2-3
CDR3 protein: ASSTTRRSTDTQY

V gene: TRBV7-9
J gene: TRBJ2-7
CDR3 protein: ASSPPDRVAYERY